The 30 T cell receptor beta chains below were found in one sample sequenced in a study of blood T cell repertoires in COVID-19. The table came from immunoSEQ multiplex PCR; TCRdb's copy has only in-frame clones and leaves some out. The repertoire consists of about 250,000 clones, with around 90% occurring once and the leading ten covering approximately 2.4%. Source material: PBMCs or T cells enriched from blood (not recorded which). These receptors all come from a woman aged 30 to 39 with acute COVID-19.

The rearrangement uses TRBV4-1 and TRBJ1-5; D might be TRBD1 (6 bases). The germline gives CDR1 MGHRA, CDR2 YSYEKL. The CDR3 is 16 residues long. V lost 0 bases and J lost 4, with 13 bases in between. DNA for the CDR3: TGCGCCAGCAGCCAAGAGGCGGGGGCGCGTAATCAGCCCCAGCATTTT. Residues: CASSQEAGARNQPQHF.

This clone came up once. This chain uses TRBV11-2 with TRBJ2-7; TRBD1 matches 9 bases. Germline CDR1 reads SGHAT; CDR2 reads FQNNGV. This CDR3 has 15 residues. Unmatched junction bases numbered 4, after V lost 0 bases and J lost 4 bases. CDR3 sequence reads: CASSLEGTGSYEQYF. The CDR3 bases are TGTGCCAGCAGCTTAGAAGGGACAGGGTCATACGAGCAGTACTTC.

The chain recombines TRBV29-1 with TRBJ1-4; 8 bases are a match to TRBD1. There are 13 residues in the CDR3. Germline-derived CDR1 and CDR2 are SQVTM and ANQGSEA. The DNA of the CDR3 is TGCAGTGTGGAACAGGACAGGGACGAAAAACTGTTTTTT. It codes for CSVEQDRDEKLFF.

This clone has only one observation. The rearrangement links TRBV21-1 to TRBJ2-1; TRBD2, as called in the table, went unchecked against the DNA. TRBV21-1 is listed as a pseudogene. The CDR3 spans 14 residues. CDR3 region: CASSKATHRSEQFF. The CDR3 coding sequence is TGTGCCAGCAGCAAAGCTACCCATAGAAGTGAGCAGTTCTTC.

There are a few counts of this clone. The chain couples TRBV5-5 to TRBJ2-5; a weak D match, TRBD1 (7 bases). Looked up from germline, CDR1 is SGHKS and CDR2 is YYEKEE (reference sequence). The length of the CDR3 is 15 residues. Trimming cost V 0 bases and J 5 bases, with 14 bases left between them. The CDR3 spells CASSLAGGGGETQYF. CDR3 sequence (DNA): TGTGCCAGCAGCTTGGCAGGGGGAGGTGGTGAGACCCAGTACTTC.

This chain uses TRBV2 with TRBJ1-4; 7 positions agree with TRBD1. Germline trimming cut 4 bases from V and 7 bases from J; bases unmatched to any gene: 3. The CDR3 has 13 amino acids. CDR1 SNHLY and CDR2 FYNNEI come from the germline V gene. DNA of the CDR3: TGTGCCAGCAGTGGGACAGGCGGTGAAAAACTGTTTTTT. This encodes CASSGTGGEKLFF.

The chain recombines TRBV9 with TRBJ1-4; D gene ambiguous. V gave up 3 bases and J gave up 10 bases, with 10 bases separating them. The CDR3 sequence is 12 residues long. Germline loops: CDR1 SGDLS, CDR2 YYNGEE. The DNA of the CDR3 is TGTGCCAGCAGCGGGGCCATTGGAAAACTGTTTTTT. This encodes CASSGAIGKLFF.

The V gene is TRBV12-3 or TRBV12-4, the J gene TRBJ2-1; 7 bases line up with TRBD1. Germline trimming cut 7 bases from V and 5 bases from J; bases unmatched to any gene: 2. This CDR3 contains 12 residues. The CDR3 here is CASKTGDNEQFF. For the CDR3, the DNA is TGTGCCAGCAAAACAGGGGACAATGAGCAGTTCTTC.

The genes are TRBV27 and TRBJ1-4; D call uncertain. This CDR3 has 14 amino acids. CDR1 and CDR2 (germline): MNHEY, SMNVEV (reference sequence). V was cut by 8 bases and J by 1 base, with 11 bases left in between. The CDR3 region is CASSPEVTNEKLFF. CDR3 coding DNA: TGTGCCAGCTCTCCAGAGGTAACTAATGAAAAACTGTTTTTT.

CDR3 in DNA: TGTGCCAGCAGCCCCACAGGGATTAGCAATCAGCCCCAGCATTTT. Translated: CASSPTGISNQPQHF. V usage is TRBV5-5 and J usage is TRBJ1-5; possibly TRBD1 for D (6 bases). The germline V gene encodes CDR1 SGHKS and CDR2 YYEKEE (reference sequence). V was pared by 4 bases and J by 0 bases, with 11 bases between. The CDR3 extends over 15 amino acids. Filled out from reference TRBV5-5 and TRBJ1-5, the complete variable domain reads DAGVTQSPTHLIKTRGQQVTLRCSPISGHKSVSWYQQVLGQGPQFIFQYYEKEERGRGNFPDRFSARQFPNYSSELNVNALLLGDSALYLCASSPTGISNQPQHFGDGTRLSIL.

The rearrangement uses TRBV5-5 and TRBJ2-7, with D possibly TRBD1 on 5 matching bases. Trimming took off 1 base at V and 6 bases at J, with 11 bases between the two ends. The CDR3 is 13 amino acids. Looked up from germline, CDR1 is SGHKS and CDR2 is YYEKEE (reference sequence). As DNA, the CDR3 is TGTGCCAGCAGCTTGCGTTTAGGGGCCGAGCAGTACTTC. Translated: CASSLRLGAEQYF.

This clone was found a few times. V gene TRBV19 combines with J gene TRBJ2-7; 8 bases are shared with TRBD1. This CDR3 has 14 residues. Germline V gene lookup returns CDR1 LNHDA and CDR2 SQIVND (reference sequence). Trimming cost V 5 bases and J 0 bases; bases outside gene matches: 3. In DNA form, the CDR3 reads TGTGCCAGTAGTGTGGGACAGGCCTCCTACGAGCAGTACTTC. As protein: CASSVGQASYEQYF.

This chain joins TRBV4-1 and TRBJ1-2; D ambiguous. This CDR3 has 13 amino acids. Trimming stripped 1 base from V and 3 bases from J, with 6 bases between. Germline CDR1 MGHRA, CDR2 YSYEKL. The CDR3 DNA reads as TGCGCCAGCAGCCAAGGGAGGGACTATGGCTACACCTTC. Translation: CASSQGRDYGYTF.

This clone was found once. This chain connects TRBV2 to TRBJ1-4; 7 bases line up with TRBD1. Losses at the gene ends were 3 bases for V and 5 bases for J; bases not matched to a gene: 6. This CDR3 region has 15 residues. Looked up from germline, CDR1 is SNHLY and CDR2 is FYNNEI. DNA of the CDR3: TGTGCCAGCAGTGATGAGGGGGCTGGGAATGAAAAACTGTTTTTT. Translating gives CASSDEGAGNEKLFF.

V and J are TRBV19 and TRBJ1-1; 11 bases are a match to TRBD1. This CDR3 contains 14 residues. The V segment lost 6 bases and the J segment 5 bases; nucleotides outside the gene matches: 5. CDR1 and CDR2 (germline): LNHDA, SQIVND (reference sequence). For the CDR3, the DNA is TGTGCCAGTAGCCTTGGGACAGGGGGAACTGAAGCTTTCTTT. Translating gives CASSLGTGGTEAFF. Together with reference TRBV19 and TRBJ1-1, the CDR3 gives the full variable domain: DGGITQSPKYLFRKEGQNVTLSCEQNLNHDAMYWYRQDPGQGLRLIYYSQIVNDFQKGDIAEGYSVSREKKESFPLTVTSAQKNPTAFYLCASSLGTGGTEAFFGQGTRLTVV.

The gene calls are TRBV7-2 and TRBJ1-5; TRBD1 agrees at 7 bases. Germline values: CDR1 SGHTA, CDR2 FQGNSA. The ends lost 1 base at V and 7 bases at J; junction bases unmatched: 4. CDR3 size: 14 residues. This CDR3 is CASSLGDSGQPQHF. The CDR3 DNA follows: TGTGCCAGCAGCTTAGGGGACAGCGGACAGCCCCAGCATTTT.

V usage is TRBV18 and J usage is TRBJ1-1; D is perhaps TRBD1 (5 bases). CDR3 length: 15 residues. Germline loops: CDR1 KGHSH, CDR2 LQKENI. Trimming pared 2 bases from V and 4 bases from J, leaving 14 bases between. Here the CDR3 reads CASSPGMERGTEAFF. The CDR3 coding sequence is TGTGCCAGCTCACCAGGGATGGAAAGGGGCACTGAAGCTTTCTTT. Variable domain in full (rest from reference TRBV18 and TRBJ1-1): NAGVMQNPRHLVRRRGQEARLRCSPMKGHSHVYWYRQLPEEGLKFMVYLQKENIIDESGMPKERFSAEFPKEGPSILRIQQVVRGDSAAYFCASSPGMERGTEAFFGQGTRLTVV.

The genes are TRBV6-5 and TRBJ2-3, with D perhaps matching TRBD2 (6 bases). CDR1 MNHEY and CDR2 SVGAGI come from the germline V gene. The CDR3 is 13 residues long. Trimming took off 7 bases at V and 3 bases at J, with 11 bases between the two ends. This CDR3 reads CASIQRGTDTQYF. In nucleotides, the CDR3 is TGTGCCAGCATTCAACGGGGGACAGATACGCAGTATTTT.

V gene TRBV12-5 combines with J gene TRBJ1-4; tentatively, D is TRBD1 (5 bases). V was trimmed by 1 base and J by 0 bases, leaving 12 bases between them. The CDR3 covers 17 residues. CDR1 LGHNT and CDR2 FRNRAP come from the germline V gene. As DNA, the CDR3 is TGTGCTAGTGGTTTGGGCTTCGACAGTGCAACTAATGAAAAACTGTTTTTT. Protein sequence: CASGLGFDSATNEKLFF.

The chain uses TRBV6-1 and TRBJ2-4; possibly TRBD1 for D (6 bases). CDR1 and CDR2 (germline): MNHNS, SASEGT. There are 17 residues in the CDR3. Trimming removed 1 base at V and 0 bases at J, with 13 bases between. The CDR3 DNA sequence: TGTGCCAGCAGTGAAGACCGGGACACTTTAGCCAAAAACATTCAGTACTTC. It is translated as CASSEDRDTLAKNIQYF.

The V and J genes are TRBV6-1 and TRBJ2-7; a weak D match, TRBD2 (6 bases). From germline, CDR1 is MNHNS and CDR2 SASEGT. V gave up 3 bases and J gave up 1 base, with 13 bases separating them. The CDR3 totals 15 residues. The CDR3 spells CASSERGSTSYEQYF. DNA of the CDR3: TGTGCCAGCAGTGAGCGGGGATCTACGTCCTACGAGCAGTACTTC.

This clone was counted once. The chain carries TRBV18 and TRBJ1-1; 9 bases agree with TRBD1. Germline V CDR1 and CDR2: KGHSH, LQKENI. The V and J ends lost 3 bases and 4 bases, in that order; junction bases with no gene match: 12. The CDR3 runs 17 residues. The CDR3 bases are TGTGCCAGCTCACCCCCGGGACAGGGAAGATCTCTCACTGAAGCTTTCTTT. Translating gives CASSPPGQGRSLTEAFF.

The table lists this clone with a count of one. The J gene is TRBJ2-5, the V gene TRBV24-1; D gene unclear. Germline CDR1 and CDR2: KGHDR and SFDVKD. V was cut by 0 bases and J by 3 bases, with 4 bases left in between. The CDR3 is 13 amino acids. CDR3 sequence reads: CATSDLTEETQYF. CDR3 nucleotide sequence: TGTGCCACCAGTGATTTGACAGAAGAGACCCAGTACTTC.

As DNA, the CDR3 is TGTGCCAGCAGCTTAGGGGGGAGGTGGGGAGATACGCAGTATTTT. Its translation: CASSLGGRWGDTQYF. The chain combines TRBV11-2 with TRBJ2-3; TRBD2 is a possible D gene (6 bases). The CDR3 totals 15 residues. Germline CDR1 is SGHAT and CDR2 is FQNNGV. V was pared by 1 base and J by 5 bases, with 13 bases between.

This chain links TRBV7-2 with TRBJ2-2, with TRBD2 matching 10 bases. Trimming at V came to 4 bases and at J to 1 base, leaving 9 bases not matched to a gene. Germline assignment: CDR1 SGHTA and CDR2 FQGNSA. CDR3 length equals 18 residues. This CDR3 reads CASSSSPRLAGNTGELFF. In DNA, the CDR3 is TGTGCCAGCAGCTCGTCGCCTAGACTAGCGGGGAACACCGGGGAGCTGTTTTTT.

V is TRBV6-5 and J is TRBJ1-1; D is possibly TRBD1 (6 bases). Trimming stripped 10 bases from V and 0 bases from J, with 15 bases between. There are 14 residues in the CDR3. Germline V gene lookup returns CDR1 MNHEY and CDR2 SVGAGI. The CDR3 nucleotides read TGTGCCACAAGGGGGGGGTTTTTGAACACTGAAGCTTTCTTT. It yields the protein CATRGGFLNTEAFF.

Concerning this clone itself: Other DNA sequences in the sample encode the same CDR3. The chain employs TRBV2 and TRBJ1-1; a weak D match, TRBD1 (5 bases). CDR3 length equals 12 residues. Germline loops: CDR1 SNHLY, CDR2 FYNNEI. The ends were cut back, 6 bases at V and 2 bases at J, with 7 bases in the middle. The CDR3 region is CASSQGNTEAFF. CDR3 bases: TGTGCCAGCAGCCAGGGCAACACTGAAGCTTTCTTT.

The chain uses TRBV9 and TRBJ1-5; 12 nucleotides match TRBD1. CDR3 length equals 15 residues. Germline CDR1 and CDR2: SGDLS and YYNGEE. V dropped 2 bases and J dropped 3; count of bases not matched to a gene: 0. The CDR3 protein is CASSVGQGANQPQHF. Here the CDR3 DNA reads TGTGCCAGCAGCGTGGGACAGGGGGCCAATCAGCCCCAGCATTTT.

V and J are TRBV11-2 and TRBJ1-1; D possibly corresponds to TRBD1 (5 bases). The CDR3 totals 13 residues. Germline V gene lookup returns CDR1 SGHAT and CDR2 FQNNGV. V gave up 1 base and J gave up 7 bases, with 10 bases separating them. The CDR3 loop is CASSLGDGSEAFF. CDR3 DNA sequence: TGTGCCAGCAGCTTAGGGGACGGGAGTGAAGCTTTCTTT.

CDR3 coding DNA: TGTGCCAGCAGCCCTTCCCTAGCGGGGGTCACAGATACGCAGTATTTT. As protein: CASSPSLAGVTDTQYF. This sequence joins TRBV7-9 and TRBJ2-3, with 10 bases fitting TRBD2. This CDR3 is built from 16 residues. Losses at the gene ends were 5 bases for V and 2 bases for J; bases not matched to a gene: 7. In germline, CDR1 is SEHNR, CDR2 FQNEAQ (reference sequence).